Listed below are T cell receptor beta chains from one sample, sequenced in a study of CD8+ T cells in alopecia areata. Here immunoSEQ multiplex PCR was the method, and the copy in TCRdb shows in-frame clones only, minus some. This repertoire shows approximately 12,000 clones, roughly 55% found once; its top ten account for about 22%. What was sequenced was skin. The receptors were sampled from a human donor with alopecia areata. Each CDR3 is given without its conserved first and last residue.

length	V	J	CDR3
11	TRBV6-1	TRBJ2-5	ASSVADQETQY
14	TRBV6-6	TRBJ2-3	ASSSGLAGITDTQY
14	TRBV7-8	TRBJ2-1	ASSLVRQSSYNEQF
13	TRBV5-6	TRBJ1-5	ASSFYVGNNQPQH
12	TRBV5-6	TRBJ1-2	ASSIARGGYGYT
15	TRBV7-3	TRBJ2-2	ASSPAGLAGGTGELF
11	TRBV6-5	TRBJ2-1	ASSYGAYNEQF
20	TRBV9	TRBJ2-2	ASSGRQGLSGRAASGTGELF
11	TRBV19	TRBJ1-5	ASSTQGEQPQH
15	TRBV9	TRBJ2-4	ASSVDGDLGSKNIQY
13	TRBV19	TRBJ2-1	ASNPTGGVTNEQF
14	TRBV27	TRBJ2-1	ASSSPARETVNEQF
14	TRBV11-2	TRBJ1-1	ASSLGSTTTPTEAF
11	TRBV28	TRBJ2-7	ASSYGQDYEQY
14	TRBV7-9	TRBJ2-1	ASSPAGQRGNNEQF
11	TRBV27	TRBJ2-2	ASRDSNTGELF
14	TRBV7-6	TRBJ2-2	ASSPRLAGSTGELF
9	TRBV4-2	TRBJ1-2	ASSFVGGYT
11	TRBV30	TRBJ1-1	AWSVRGNTEAF
9	TRBV7-2	TRBJ2-1	ASSRRREQF
12	TRBV6-6	TRBJ2-3	ATLEGGSTDTQY
13	TRBV4-1	TRBJ2-7	ASSQGNRGLDEQY
12	TRBV7-2	TRBJ2-3	ASSFRERTDTQY
16	TRBV2	TRBJ2-1	ASSNPTSGRSFGNEQF
12	TRBV27	TRBJ2-3	ATQTAVGVDTQY
13	TRBV19	TRBJ2-2	ASSIGTSSTGELF
13	TRBV6-5	TRBJ1-5	ASSVDRAGNQPQH
15	TRBV19	TRBJ2-1	ASSIDHRGRLYNEQF
13	TRBV7-2	TRBJ2-3	ASSLVGTSGRTQY
13	TRBV5-1	TRBJ2-7	ASSLLSGSPYEQY
14	TRBV7-8	TRBJ2-3	ASSPAGTPKADTQY
13	TRBV7-9	TRBJ2-5	ASSFVGEGRETQY
14	TRBV28	TRBJ2-7	ASSFSLALLSYEQY
12	TRBV5-6	TRBJ1-1	ASSLGRRAAEAF
13	TRBV7-2	TRBJ1-3	AINQFGAKGNTIY
13	TRBV7-9	TRBJ1-2	ASSLAGTANYGYT
14	TRBV18	TRBJ2-3	ASSSPSGHDTDTQY
13	TRBV7-2	TRBJ2-1	ASSISGSGGNEQF
14	TRBV11-2	TRBJ2-7	ASSSRDRDRDYEQY
13	TRBV19	TRBJ2-1	ASSSRTAVYNEQF
12	TRBV30	TRBJ2-7	AWSKQGAFSEQY
14	TRBV4-1	TRBJ2-7	ASSPRWGIQPYEQY
16	TRBV15	TRBJ2-3	ATSRTGTTWDSTDTQY
12	TRBV6-6	TRBJ2-7	AIRTSGSSYEQY
13	TRBV11-1	TRBJ2-5	ASSLAVSAQETQY
13	TRBV30	TRBJ1-1	AWKVKGLGNTEAF
11	TRBV14	TRBJ2-1	ASSPISRDEQF
12	TRBV6-5	TRBJ2-7	ASRRQGQSYEQY
14	TRBV19	TRBJ1-4	ASSQGQPVFAEKLF
12	TRBV10-2	TRBJ1-1	ASSQDRGRTEAF
11	TRBV12-5	TRBJ2-7	ASGLDRGDEQY
15	TRBV5-4	TRBJ1-3	ASSLQSGSARGNTIY
11	TRBV7-2	TRBJ2-5	ASSLRYQETQY
10	TRBV11-3	TRBJ2-1	ASSLEVHEQF
12	TRBV7-2	TRBJ1-5	ASSQERSNQPQH
12	TRBV7-9	TRBJ1-1	ASSLVFWNTEAF
10	TRBV7-2	TRBJ1-4	ASKPQGEKLF